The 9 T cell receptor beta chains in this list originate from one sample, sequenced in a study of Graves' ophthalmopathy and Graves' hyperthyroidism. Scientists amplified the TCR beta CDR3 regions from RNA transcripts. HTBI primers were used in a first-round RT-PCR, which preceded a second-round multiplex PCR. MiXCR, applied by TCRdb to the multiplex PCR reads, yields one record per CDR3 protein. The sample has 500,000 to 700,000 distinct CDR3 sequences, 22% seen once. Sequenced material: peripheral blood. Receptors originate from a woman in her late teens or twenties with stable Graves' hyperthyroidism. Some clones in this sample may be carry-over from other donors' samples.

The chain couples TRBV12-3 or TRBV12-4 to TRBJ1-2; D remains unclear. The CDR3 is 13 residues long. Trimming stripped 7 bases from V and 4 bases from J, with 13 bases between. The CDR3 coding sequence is TGTGCCAGCAAGCTCCCTGGCAGCTATGGCTACACCTTC. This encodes CASKLPGSYGYTF.

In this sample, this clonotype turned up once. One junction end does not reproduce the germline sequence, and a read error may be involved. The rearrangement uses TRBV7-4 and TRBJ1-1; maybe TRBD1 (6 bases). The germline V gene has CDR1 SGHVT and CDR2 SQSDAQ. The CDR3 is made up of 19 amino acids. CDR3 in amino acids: CASSFSKKPGVGMNTEAFF. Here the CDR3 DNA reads TGTGCTAGCAGCTTCTCAAAGAAACCAGGGGTTGGAATGAACACTGAAGCTTTCTTT.

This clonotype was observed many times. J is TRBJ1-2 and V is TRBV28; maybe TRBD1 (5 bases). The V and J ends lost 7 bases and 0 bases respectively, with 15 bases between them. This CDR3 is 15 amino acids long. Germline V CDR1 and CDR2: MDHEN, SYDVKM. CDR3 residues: CASNTLGRANYGYTF. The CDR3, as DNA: TGTGCCAGCAATACCCTGGGCAGGGCTAACTATGGCTACACCTTC.

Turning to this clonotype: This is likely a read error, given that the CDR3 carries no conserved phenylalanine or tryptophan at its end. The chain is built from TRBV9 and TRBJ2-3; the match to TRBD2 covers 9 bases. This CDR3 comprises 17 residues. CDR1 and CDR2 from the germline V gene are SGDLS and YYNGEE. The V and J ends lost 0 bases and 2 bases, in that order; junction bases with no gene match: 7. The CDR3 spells CASSVGASGAFTDTQYC. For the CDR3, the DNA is TGTGCCAGCAGCGTAGGCGCTAGCGGGGCCTTCACAGATACGCAGTATTGT.

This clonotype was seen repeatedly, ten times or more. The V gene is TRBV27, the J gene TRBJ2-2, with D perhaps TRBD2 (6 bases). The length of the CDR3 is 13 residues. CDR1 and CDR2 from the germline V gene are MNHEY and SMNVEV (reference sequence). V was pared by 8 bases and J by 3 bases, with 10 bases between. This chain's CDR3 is CASGTSHTGELFF. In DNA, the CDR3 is TGTGCCAGCGGAACTAGCCACACCGGGGAGCTGTTTTTT.

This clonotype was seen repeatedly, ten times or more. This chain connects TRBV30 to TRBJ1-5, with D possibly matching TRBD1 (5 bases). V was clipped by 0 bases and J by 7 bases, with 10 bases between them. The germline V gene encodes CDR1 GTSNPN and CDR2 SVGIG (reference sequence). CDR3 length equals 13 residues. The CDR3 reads CAWSVKGSQPQHF. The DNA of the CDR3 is TGTGCCTGGAGTGTGAAGGGGAGCCAGCCCCAGCATTTT.

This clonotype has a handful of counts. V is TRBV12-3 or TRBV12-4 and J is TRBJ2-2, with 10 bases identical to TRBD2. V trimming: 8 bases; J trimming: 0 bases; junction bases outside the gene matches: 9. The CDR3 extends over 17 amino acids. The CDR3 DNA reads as TGTGCCAGCCCACCTAACGGACTAGCGGCGAACACCGGGGAGCTGTTTTTT. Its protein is CASPPNGLAANTGELFF.

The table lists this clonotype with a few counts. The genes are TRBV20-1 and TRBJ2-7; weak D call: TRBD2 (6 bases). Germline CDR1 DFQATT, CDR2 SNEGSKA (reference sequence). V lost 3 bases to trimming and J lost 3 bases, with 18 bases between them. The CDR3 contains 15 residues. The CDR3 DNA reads TGCAGTGCTAGGTCAGGCGGGGCCTACTACTACGAGCAGTACTTC. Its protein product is CSARSGGAYYYEQYF.

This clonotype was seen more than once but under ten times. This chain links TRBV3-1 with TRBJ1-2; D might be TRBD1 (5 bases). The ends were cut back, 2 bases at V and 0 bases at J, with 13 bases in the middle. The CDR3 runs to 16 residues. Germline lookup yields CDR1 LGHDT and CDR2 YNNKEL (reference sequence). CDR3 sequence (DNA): TGTGCCAGCAGCCAAAGACAGAGCGAAACTAACTATGGCTACACCTTC. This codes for CASSQRQSETNYGYTF. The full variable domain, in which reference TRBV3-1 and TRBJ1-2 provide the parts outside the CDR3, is DTAVSQTPKYLVTQMGNDKSIKCEQNLGHDTMYWYKQDSKKFLKIMFSYNNKELIINETVPNRFSPKSPDKAHLNLHINSLELGDSAVYFCASSQRQSETNYGYTFGSGTRLTVV.